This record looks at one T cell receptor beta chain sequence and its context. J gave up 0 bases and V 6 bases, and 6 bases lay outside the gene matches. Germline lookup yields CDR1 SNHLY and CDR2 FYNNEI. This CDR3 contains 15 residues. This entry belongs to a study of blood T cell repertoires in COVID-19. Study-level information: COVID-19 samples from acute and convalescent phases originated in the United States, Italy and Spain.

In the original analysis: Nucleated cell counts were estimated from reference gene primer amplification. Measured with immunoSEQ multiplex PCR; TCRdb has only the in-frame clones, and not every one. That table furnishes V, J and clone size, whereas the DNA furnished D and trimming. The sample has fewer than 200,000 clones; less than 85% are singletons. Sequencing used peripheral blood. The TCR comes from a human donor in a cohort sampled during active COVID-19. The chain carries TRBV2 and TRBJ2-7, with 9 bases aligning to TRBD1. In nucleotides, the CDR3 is TGTGCCAGCAGCCCAAGACAGGGGGGCTCCTACGAGCAGTACTTC. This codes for CASSPRQGGSYEQYF.